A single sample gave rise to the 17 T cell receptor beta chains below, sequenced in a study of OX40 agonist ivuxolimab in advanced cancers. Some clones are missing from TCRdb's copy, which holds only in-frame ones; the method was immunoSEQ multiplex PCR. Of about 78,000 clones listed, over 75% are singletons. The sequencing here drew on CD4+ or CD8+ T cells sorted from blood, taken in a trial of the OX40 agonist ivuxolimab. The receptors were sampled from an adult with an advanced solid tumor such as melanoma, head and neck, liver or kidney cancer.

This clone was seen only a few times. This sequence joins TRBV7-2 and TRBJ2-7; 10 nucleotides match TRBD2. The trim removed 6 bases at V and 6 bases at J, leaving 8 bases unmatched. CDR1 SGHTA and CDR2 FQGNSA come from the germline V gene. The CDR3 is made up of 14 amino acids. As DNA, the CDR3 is TGTGCCAGCAGTCAAAGCGGGAGGGGCCTCGAGCAGTACTTC. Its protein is CASSQSGRGLEQYF.

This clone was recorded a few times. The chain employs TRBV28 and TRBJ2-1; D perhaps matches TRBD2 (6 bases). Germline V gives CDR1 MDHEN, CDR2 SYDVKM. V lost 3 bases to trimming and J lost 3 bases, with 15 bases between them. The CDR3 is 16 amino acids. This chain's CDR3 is CASSFERRGYYNEQFF. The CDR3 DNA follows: TGTGCCAGCAGTTTTGAGCGGAGGGGTTACTACAATGAGCAGTTCTTC.

The CDR3 coding sequence is TGTGCCAGCAGCCGGACTAGCGGGGGAACCTCCCATAGCACAGATACGCAGTATTTT. Translation: CASSRTSGGTSHSTDTQYF. V usage is TRBV7-9 and J usage is TRBJ2-3; 13 bases fit TRBD2. V was clipped by 5 bases and J by 0 bases; unmatched bases: 11. The germline CDR1 and CDR2 sequences are SEHNR and FQNEAQ (reference sequence). The CDR3 totals 19 residues.

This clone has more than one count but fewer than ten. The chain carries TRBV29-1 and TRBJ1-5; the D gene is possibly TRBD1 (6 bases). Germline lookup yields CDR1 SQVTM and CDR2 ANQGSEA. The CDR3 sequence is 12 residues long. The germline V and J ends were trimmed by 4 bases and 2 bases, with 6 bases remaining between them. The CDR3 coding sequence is TGCAGCGTTGGGACAGGCAATCAGCCCCAGCATTTT. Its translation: CSVGTGNQPQHF.

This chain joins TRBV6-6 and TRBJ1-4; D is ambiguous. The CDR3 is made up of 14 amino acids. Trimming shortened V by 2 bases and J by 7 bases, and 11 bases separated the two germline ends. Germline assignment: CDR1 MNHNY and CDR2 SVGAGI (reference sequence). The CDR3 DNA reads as TGTGCCAGCAGTTACGGTAAATTTGGTGAAAAACTGTTTTTT. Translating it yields CASSYGKFGEKLFF.

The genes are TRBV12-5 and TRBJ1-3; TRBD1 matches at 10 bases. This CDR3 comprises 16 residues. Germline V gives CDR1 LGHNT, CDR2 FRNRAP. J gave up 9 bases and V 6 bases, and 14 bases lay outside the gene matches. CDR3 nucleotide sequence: TGTGCTAGTGGCCCAAACCTCGGGACAGGGGAAAGCACCATATATTTT. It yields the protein CASGPNLGTGESTIYF.

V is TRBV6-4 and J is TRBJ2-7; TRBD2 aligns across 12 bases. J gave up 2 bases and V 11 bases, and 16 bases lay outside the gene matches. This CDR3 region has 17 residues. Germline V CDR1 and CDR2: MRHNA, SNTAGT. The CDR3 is CAVNTLGLAGATYEQYF. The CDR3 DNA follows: TGTGCCGTTAACACGTTGGGACTAGCGGGTGCAACCTACGAGCAGTACTTC.

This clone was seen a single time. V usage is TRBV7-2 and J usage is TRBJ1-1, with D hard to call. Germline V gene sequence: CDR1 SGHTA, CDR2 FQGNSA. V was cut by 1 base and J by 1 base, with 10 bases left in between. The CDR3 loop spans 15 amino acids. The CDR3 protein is CASSLDPRPNTEAFF. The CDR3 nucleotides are TGTGCCAGCAGCTTAGATCCCAGACCGAACACTGAAGCTTTCTTT.

CDR3: CASSLTPSGTGTETQYF. Written as DNA, the CDR3 is TGTGCCAGCAGCTTGACTCCATCCGGGACAGGCACAGAGACCCAGTACTTC. The chain links TRBV11-1 to TRBJ2-5; 8 nucleotides line up with TRBD1. The CDR3 sequence is 17 residues long. The trim removed 3 bases at V and 4 bases at J, leaving 13 bases unmatched. The germline V gene has CDR1 SGHAT and CDR2 FQDESV (reference sequence).

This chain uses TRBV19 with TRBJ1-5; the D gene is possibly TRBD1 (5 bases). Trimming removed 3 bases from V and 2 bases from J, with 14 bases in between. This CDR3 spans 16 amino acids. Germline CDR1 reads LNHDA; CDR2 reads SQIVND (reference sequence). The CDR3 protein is CASSILLGQGNQPQHF. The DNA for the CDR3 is TGTGCCAGTAGTATCTTACTGGGGCAGGGCAATCAGCCCCAGCATTTT.

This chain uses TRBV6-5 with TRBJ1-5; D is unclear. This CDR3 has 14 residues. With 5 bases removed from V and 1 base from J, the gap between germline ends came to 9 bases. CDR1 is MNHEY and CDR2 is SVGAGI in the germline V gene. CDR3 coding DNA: TGTGCCAGCAGTCTCCAGGAAAGCAATCAGCCCCAGCATTTT. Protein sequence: CASSLQESNQPQHF.

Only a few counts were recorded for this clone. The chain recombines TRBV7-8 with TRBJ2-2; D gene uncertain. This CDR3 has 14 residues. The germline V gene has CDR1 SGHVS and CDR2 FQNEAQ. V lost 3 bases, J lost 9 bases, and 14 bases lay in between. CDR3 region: CASSFHVDSRELFF. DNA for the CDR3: TGTGCCAGCAGCTTCCATGTAGATAGCCGGGAGCTGTTTTTT.

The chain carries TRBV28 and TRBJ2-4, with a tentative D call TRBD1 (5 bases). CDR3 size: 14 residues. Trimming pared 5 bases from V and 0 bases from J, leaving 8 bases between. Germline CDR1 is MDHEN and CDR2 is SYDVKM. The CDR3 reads CASSLTVAKNIQYF. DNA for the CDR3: TGTGCCAGCAGTCTGACAGTAGCCAAAAACATTCAGTACTTC.

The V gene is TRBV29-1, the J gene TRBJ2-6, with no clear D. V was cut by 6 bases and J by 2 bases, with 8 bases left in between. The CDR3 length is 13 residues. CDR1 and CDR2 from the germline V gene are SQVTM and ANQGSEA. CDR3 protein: CSVNSPGANVLTF. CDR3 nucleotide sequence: TGCAGCGTGAACAGTCCTGGGGCCAACGTCCTGACTTTC.

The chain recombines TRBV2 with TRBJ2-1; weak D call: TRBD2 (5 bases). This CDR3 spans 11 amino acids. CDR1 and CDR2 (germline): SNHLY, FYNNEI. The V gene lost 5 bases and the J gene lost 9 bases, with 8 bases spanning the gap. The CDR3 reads CASSSGFEQFF. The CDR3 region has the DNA TGTGCCAGCAGTAGCGGATTTGAGCAGTTCTTC.

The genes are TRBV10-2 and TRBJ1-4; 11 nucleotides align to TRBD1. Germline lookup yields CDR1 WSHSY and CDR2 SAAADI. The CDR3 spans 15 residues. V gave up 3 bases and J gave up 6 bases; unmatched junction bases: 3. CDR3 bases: TGCGCCAGCAGTGACAGGACAGGGGGCCATGAAAAACTGTTTTTT. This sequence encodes CASSDRTGGHEKLFF.

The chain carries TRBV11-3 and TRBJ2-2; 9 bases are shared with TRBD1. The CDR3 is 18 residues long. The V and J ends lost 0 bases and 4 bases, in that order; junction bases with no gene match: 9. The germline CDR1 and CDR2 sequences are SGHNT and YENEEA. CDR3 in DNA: TGTGCCAGCAGCTTAGATCTCTGGGGACAGGGAGGCACCGGGGAGCTGTTTTTT. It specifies CASSLDLWGQGGTGELFF.